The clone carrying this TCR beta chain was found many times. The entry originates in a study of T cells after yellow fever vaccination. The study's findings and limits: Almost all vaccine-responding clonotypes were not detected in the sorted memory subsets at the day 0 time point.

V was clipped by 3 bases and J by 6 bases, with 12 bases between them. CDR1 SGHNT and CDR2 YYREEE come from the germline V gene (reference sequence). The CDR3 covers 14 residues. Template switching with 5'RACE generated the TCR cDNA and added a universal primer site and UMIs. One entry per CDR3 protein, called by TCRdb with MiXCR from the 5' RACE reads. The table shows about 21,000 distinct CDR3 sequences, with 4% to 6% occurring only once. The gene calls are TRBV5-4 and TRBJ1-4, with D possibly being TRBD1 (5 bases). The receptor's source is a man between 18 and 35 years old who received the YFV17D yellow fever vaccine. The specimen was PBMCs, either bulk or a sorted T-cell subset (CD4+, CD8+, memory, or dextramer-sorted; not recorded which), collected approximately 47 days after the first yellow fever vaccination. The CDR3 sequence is CASSSGGIDEKLFF. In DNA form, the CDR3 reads TGTGCCAGCAGCTCGGGGGGGATCGATGAAAAACTGTTTTTT.